The entry below describes one T cell receptor beta chain. The sample is drawn from a study of blood T cell repertoires in COVID-19. Study background: Some COVID-19 samples were acute and others convalescent; all came from the United States, Italy and Spain. Sources were T cells, B-cell-depleted T cells, or PBMCs; the material itself was cDNA or gDNA.

Losses at the gene ends were 3 bases for V and 0 bases for J; bases not matched to a gene: 11. The CDR3 contains 18 residues. CDR1 MDHEN and CDR2 SYDVKM come from the germline V gene. Clones were read by immunoSEQ multiplex PCR, and TCRdb kept only the in-frame ones, dropping some. Among about 77,000 clones listed, over 85% were seen once. The V gene is TRBV28, the J gene TRBJ2-3; 8 nucleotides agree with TRBD2. This TCR derives from an elderly woman with active or convalescent COVID-19. Sequencing used peripheral blood. DNA of the CDR3: TGTGCCAGCAGTTTGTCTCCGGGACTAGGGATGAGCACAGATACGCAGTATTTT. This gives the protein CASSLSPGLGMSTDTQYF.